The clone carrying this TCR beta chain was counted a single time. This CDR3 region has 16 residues. Trimming took 5 bases from V and 5 from J; bases not matched to a gene: 11. Germline values: CDR1 SEHNR, CDR2 FQNEAQ (reference sequence). These data belong to a study of blood T cells in healthy people across ages. Then a second PCR, running about 6 to 12 cycles, was carried out with a sample-barcoded 5' primer and a J-beta primer mix. MiXCR, applied by TCRdb to the 5' RACE reads, yields one record per CDR3 protein. The sample records approximately 820,000 distinct CDR3 sequences, under 45% being singletons.

This rearrangement joins TRBV7-9 to TRBJ1-4; TRBD1 matches 7 bases. The source material was blood. This TCR derives from a man between 60 and 70 years old in good health. Written as DNA, the CDR3 is TGTGCCAGCAGCCCAGGTCGGGACAGCCAGAATGAAAAACTGTTTTTT. Translated, it gives CASSPGRDSQNEKLFF. The full variable domain, its missing parts supplied by reference TRBV7-9 and TRBJ1-4, is DTGVSQNPRHKITKRGQNVTFRCDPISEHNRLYWYRQTLGQGPEFLTYFQNEAQLEKSRLLSDRFSAERPKGSFSTLEIQRTEQGDSAMYLCASSPGRDSQNEKLFFGSGTQLSVL.